The next 20 T cell receptor beta chains were all read from a single sample in a study of blood T cell repertoires in COVID-19. Clones were sequenced by immunoSEQ multiplex PCR, and TCRdb holds only the in-frame ones, with some missing. Among approximately 230,000 clones listed, 85% to 90% were seen once. Sequenced input: PBMCs or T cells enriched from blood (not recorded which). Receptor source: a woman in her forties or fifties with acute COVID-19.

This chain links TRBV18 with TRBJ2-7; 7 bases map to TRBD1. Germline CDR1 is KGHSH and CDR2 is LQKENI. The CDR3 runs 14 residues. The V and J ends lost 0 bases and 3 bases, in that order; junction bases with no gene match: 2. CDR3 bases: TGTGCCAGCTCACCACCGGGACAGCTCTACGAGCAGTACTTC. Its translation: CASSPPGQLYEQYF.

This sequence joins TRBV28 and TRBJ1-3; D gene ambiguous. Germline V CDR1 and CDR2: MDHEN, SYDVKM. This CDR3 has 12 residues. Trimming shortened V by 3 bases and J by 4 bases, and 4 bases separated the two germline ends. CDR3 in amino acids: CASSFSGNTIYF. The CDR3 DNA is TGTGCCAGCAGTTTTTCAGGAAACACCATATATTTT.

This clone has a single count. This sequence joins TRBV12-5 and TRBJ1-3; D might be TRBD1 (5 bases). Germline CDR1 is LGHNT and CDR2 is FRNRAP. Trimming pared 3 bases from V and 0 bases from J, leaving 18 bases between. The CDR3 has 18 residues. CDR3 nucleotide sequence: TGTGCTAGTGGTTTTAATATGGGGCGTTCGTTCTCTGGAAACACCATATATTTT. It translates to CASGFNMGRSFSGNTIYF.

This clone was observed once. The chain uses TRBV9 and TRBJ2-3; TRBD1 aligns across 7 bases. The V gene end was trimmed by 3 bases and the J gene end by 1 base; junction bases not matched to a gene: 5. CDR1 is SGDLS, CDR2 YYNGEE, per germline. This CDR3 comprises 15 residues. In DNA form, the CDR3 reads TGTGCCAGCAGCGCTCAGGGGGTTCGCACAGATACGCAGTATTTT. Amino acids: CASSAQGVRTDTQYF.

This clone was seen a single time. The chain combines TRBV2 with TRBJ1-2, with 10 bases matching TRBD1. This CDR3 comprises 15 residues. Looked up from germline, CDR1 is SNHLY and CDR2 is FYNNEI. Germline trimming cut 6 bases from V and 1 base from J; bases unmatched to any gene: 5. The CDR3 reads CASSVRTGGNYGYTF. The CDR3 DNA reads TGTGCCAGCAGCGTTAGGACAGGGGGTAACTATGGCTACACCTTC.

This chain connects TRBV29-1 to TRBJ1-4; the match to TRBD1 covers 8 bases. Per the germline V gene, CDR1 is SQVTM and CDR2 is ANQGSEA. The CDR3 sequence is 15 residues long. V was pared by 2 bases and J by 3 bases, with 5 bases of the junction left unmatched. The CDR3 DNA is TGCAGCGTTGAAACAGGGGGTATCGCTAATGAAAAACTGTTTTTT. The encoded protein is CSVETGGIANEKLFF.

Here the CDR3 DNA reads TGTGCCAGCAGCCACCTGGACAGCGCTCGGAAACTGTTTTTT. It yields the protein CASSHLDSARKLFF. The J gene is TRBJ1-4, the V gene TRBV14; D is perhaps TRBD1 (6 bases). This CDR3 comprises 14 residues. Germline CDR1 SGHDN, CDR2 FVKESK. Trimming removed 3 bases at V and 11 bases at J, with 16 bases between.

This rearrangement joins TRBV28 to TRBJ2-2, with D tentatively TRBD1 (6 bases). The CDR3 has 16 amino acids. Germline CDR1 is MDHEN and CDR2 is SYDVKM. With 6 bases removed from V and 4 bases from J, the gap between germline ends came to 18 bases. The CDR3 is CASRPLTGFSTGELFF. CDR3 nucleotides: TGTGCCAGCAGACCCCTTACAGGGTTTAGCACCGGGGAGCTGTTTTTT.

This clone showed up just a few times. The chain links TRBV7-9 to TRBJ1-1, with no clear D. Germline lookup yields CDR1 SEHNR and CDR2 FQNEAQ (reference sequence). V lost 3 bases and J lost 3, with 11 bases in between. The CDR3 loop spans 14 amino acids. The CDR3 DNA reads as TGTGCCAGCAGCTTCGCGGGTACGGACACTGAAGCTTTCTTT. It is translated as CASSFAGTDTEAFF.

The chain carries TRBV6-6 and TRBJ2-2; 13 positions agree with TRBD2. V trimming: 2 bases; J trimming: 6 bases; junction bases outside the gene matches: 3. The CDR3 has 16 residues. CDR1 is MNHNY and CDR2 is SVGAGI in the germline V gene (reference sequence). CDR3 loop: CASSYRTSGSPGELFF. The DNA of the CDR3 is TGTGCCAGCAGTTACCGGACTAGCGGGAGTCCCGGGGAGCTGTTTTTT.

A few counts support this clone. The same CDR3 also results from other DNA sequences found in this sample. The chain links TRBV5-1 to TRBJ2-7, with 11 bases lining up with TRBD1. The junction had 4 bases not matched to a gene; V was cut back by 4 bases and J by 4 bases. The CDR3 contains 14 residues. The germline CDR1 and CDR2 sequences are SGHRS and YFSETQ. CDR3 sequence (DNA): TGCGCCAGCAGCCCCGGACAGGGGGCGTACGAGCAGTACTTC. Protein product: CASSPGQGAYEQYF.

The chain recombines TRBV5-4 with TRBJ2-1; 7 nucleotides align to TRBD2. This CDR3 comprises 12 residues. Per the germline V gene, CDR1 is SGHNT and CDR2 is YYREEE (reference sequence). Trimming at V came to 2 bases and at J to 10 bases, leaving 3 bases not matched to a gene. CDR3 sequence (DNA): TGTGCCAGCAGCTTTCGGGACTACGAGCAGTTCTTC. It specifies CASSFRDYEQFF.

The chain is built from TRBV6-2 or TRBV6-3 and TRBJ2-4; 7 bases agree with TRBD2. V lost 2 bases and J lost 0; bases outside the gene matches: 7. Germline lookup yields CDR1 MNHEY and CDR2 SVGEGT. The CDR3 has 17 residues. The DNA of the CDR3 is TGTGCCAGCAGTTACCCGGCGGGGGAACTAGCCAAAAACATTCAGTACTTC. Encoded protein: CASSYPAGELAKNIQYF.

The chain links TRBV10-2 to TRBJ2-7; 8 bases are a match to TRBD2. Looked up from germline, CDR1 is WSHSY and CDR2 is SAAADI. CDR3 size: 19 residues. The ends lost 0 bases at V and 0 bases at J; junction bases unmatched: 13. This CDR3 is CASSESTLILAGSSYEQYF. The CDR3 nucleotides are TGCGCCAGCAGTGAGTCGACCCTCATATTAGCGGGAAGCTCCTACGAGCAGTACTTC.

The chain uses TRBV14 and TRBJ2-5; D call uncertain. The ends were cut back, 1 base at V and 5 bases at J, with 14 bases in the middle. Germline CDR1 SGHDN, CDR2 FVKESK. The CDR3 runs to 15 residues. The DNA for the CDR3 is TGTGCCAGCAGCCAAGGTTCCGGGTTTGGGGAGACCCAGTACTTC. It translates to CASSQGSGFGETQYF.

This clone showed up just once. This sequence joins TRBV6-5 and TRBJ1-2; weak D call: TRBD1 (6 bases). Germline V CDR1 and CDR2: MNHEY, SVGAGI. Between the trimmed V and J ends, which lost 5 bases and 2 bases, there was a span of 15 bases. This CDR3 has 15 amino acids. CDR3 loop: CASSLRPTGNYGYTF. DNA for the CDR3: TGTGCCAGCAGTCTACGACCTACAGGGAACTATGGCTACACCTTC.

V gene TRBV18 combines with J gene TRBJ2-3; TRBD2 aligns across 8 bases. Germline loops: CDR1 KGHSH, CDR2 LQKENI. The CDR3 contains 18 residues. The J segment lost 13 bases and the V segment lost 3 bases, leaving 24 bases of the junction unmatched. The CDR3 protein is CASSPDELYASGQGNKYF. The CDR3 DNA follows: TGTGCCAGCTCACCCGACGAATTGTACGCTAGCGGGCAGGGTAACAAGTATTTT.

The chain employs TRBV9 and TRBJ2-5; D gene unclear. The germline CDR1 and CDR2 sequences are SGDLS and YYNGEE. V lost 6 bases and J 2 bases, leaving 5 bases between the germline ends. The CDR3 spans 11 residues. CDR3 nucleotide sequence: TGTGCCAGCACTAGACAAGAGACCCAGTACTTC. Amino acid sequence: CASTRQETQYF.

The chain links TRBV18 to TRBJ1-1; 7 positions agree with TRBD1. The J segment lost 4 bases and the V segment lost 3 bases, leaving 5 bases of the junction unmatched. Per the germline V gene, CDR1 is KGHSH and CDR2 is LQKENI. This CDR3 is 14 amino acids long. The CDR3 nucleotides read TGTGCCAGCTCACCTAGTGGGACAGTCACTGAAGCTTTCTTT. This encodes CASSPSGTVTEAFF.

The rearrangement links TRBV20-1 to TRBJ1-2, with a possible D match to TRBD1 (5 bases). V dropped 5 bases and J dropped 3 bases, with 7 bases sitting between them. The CDR3 covers 11 residues. Looked up from germline, CDR1 is DFQATT and CDR2 is SNEGSKA (reference sequence). This CDR3 reads CSAVGDYGYTF. The CDR3 DNA reads as TGCAGTGCTGTAGGGGACTATGGCTACACCTTC.